This TCR beta chain was obtained from a study of T cell responses to AZD1222 COVID-19 vaccine. Trimming removed 4 bases from V and 2 bases from J, with 11 bases in between. CDR1 is KGHDR, CDR2 SFDVKD, per germline. This CDR3 has 14 residues. This clone was seen once. The antigen is not known. Study results and caveats: Vaccination with two AZD1222 doses was followed by a rise in Spike-specific TCR breadth and depth. As reported, nearly half of all spike-specific TCRs target variant regions that are unmutated. Seropositivity was recorded at baseline in only a handful of AZD1222 recipients. Clonal diversity was possibly underestimated, and the donors were mostly white British, with more females.

This table comes from immunoSEQ multiplex PCR, and its TCRdb copy is limited to in-frame clones, with some not included. The sample includes around 87,000 clones, just over 85% of them seen just once. This clonotype was obtained from an adult in good health. The sample consisted of peripheral blood, taken on day 0 of AZD1222 vaccination. The chain employs TRBV24-1 and TRBJ2-7; TRBD1 might be the D (6 bases). The DNA for the CDR3 is TGTGCCACCAGTGAGCAGGGGCCCCCCTACGAGCAGTACTTC. Residues: CATSEQGPPYEQYF.